Presented here are 9 T cell receptor beta chains from one specimen sequenced in a study of control samples from healthy donors and cancer patients. Sequencing used immunoSEQ multiplex PCR; TCRdb keeps in-frame clones, though not all of them. The sample holds 150,000 to 200,000 clones, 90% to 95% seen once. The material sequenced was blood. Source of these receptors: a woman in her 30s in good health.

This clone has more than one count but fewer than ten. The V call is TRBV19, the J call TRBJ2-3, with D uncertain. Germline CDR1 is LNHDA and CDR2 is SQIVND (reference sequence). The CDR3 extends over 14 amino acids. Trimming removed 5 bases at V and 0 bases at J, with 9 bases between. This CDR3 is CASSGYLSTDTQYF. The CDR3 region has the DNA TGTGCCAGTAGTGGCTACCTAAGCACAGATACGCAGTATTTT.

V usage is TRBV19 and J usage is TRBJ1-6, with D hard to call. V was shortened by 7 bases and J by 0 bases, with 10 bases between the two germline ends. The V gene's germline CDR1 is LNHDA and CDR2 SQIVND (reference sequence). The CDR3 loop spans 15 amino acids. The CDR3 DNA reads as TGTGCCAGTAATTTCCGAAACTCCTATAATTCACCCCTCCACTTT. The encoded protein is CASNFRNSYNSPLHF.

V usage is TRBV6-6 and J usage is TRBJ1-5; TRBD1 matches 9 bases. V shed 4 bases, J shed 1 base, and the junction held 5 bases outside the gene matches. The germline V gene encodes CDR1 MNHNY and CDR2 SVGAGI (reference sequence). This CDR3 spans 16 amino acids. This CDR3 is CASSSTGQGSNQPQHF. In DNA, the CDR3 is TGTGCCAGCAGTTCCACCGGACAGGGGAGCAATCAGCCCCAGCATTTT.

This chain connects TRBV7-2 to TRBJ1-3, with 9 positions matching TRBD1. The CDR3 consists of 15 residues. Looked up from germline, CDR1 is SGHTA and CDR2 is FQGNSA. Germline trimming cut 4 bases from V and 5 bases from J; bases unmatched to any gene: 6. The CDR3 is CASSSQGQGRNTIYF. CDR3 coding DNA: TGTGCCAGCAGCTCCCAGGGACAGGGTCGAAACACCATATATTTT.

This chain links TRBV6-5 with TRBJ2-2; the D gene is possibly TRBD2 (6 bases). CDR1 MNHEY and CDR2 SVGAGI come from the germline V gene. V lost 6 bases to trimming and J lost 0 bases, with 8 bases between them. The CDR3 contains 14 residues. The CDR3 DNA reads as TGTGCCAGCAGACTAGCTTCGAACACCGGGGAGCTGTTTTTT. Translated, it gives CASRLASNTGELFF.

The chain joins TRBV5-4 to TRBJ1-1; 9 bases match TRBD1. CDR3 length equals 13 residues. Losses at the gene ends were 4 bases for V and 4 bases for J; bases not matched to a gene: 2. Germline values: CDR1 SGHNT, CDR2 YYREEE (reference sequence). CDR3 sequence (DNA): TGTGCCAGCAGCACAGGGGGCGGCACTGAAGCTTTCTTT. Its protein product is CASSTGGGTEAFF. Using reference TRBV5-4 and TRBJ1-1 for the parts outside the CDR3, the full variable domain is ETGVTQSPTHLIKTRGQQVTLRCSSQSGHNTVSWYQQALGQGPQFIFQYYREEENGRGNFPPRFSGLQFPNYSSELNVNALELDDSALYLCASSTGGGTEAFFGQGTRLTVV.

The chain employs TRBV7-8 and TRBJ2-3; D remains unclear. The CDR3 is 14 amino acids. Trimming shortened V by 1 base and J by 7 bases, and 12 bases separated the two germline ends. Germline assignment: CDR1 SGHVS and CDR2 FQNEAQ. The CDR3 coding sequence is TGTGCCAGCAGCTTAGGGTGGGTGGGGTATACGCAGTATTTT. Protein: CASSLGWVGYTQYF.

The genes are TRBV6-5 and TRBJ1-2; a possible D gene is TRBD1 (5 bases). CDR1 and CDR2 (germline): MNHEY, SVGAGI. V lost 2 bases to trimming and J lost 4 bases, with 8 bases between them. This CDR3 is 13 amino acids long. Here the CDR3 reads CASSYGGAYGYTF. In DNA, the CDR3 is TGTGCCAGCAGTTACGGGGGAGCCTATGGCTACACCTTC.

The chain recombines TRBV6-1 with TRBJ1-2, with D perhaps TRBD1 (5 bases). Germline CDR1 MNHNS, CDR2 SASEGT. The V end was cut by 2 bases, the J end by 7 bases, with 14 bases between. The CDR3 extends over 14 amino acids. CDR3 protein: CASSENSVGGGYTF. CDR3 nucleotide sequence: TGTGCCAGCAGTGAAAATAGCGTCGGGGGTGGCTACACCTTC.